This T cell receptor beta chain was observed in a study of beta chain features in type 1 diabetes. The isolated RNA, all of it, was reverse transcribed, so expressed TCRB transcripts were what got sequenced. Sequencing used immunoSEQ multiplex PCR; TCRdb keeps in-frame clones, though not all of them. This sample yields hundreds of thousands of clones, of which about a sixth are seen a single time; 0.07% to 0.095% belongs to the top ten. V lost 5 bases, J lost 4 bases, and 5 bases stayed unmatched. The CDR3 spans 14 residues. Germline loops: CDR1 SQVTM, CDR2 ANQGSEA. This clone was detected only a few times.

V usage is TRBV29-1 and J usage is TRBJ1-6, with TRBD1 identical over 7 bases. The receptor was derived from a man aged 18 to 30 in good health. Sequenced input: naive CD4+ T cells from blood. The CDR3 nucleotides read TGCAGCGTTCGTTGGACAGGATATAATTCACCCCTCCACTTT. This gives the protein CSVRWTGYNSPLHF.